A selection of T cell receptor beta chains follows, all from one sample in a study of blood T cells in healthy people across ages. Via MiXCR, TCRdb re-called the 5' RACE reads, giving one row per CDR3 protein. The data contain approximately 780,000 distinct CDR3 sequences, roughly 24% of them seen just once; the ten biggest clones take up over 2.5%. The data were also submitted as part of a second study, on T cells of mothers and their children.

The sample taken for sequencing was blood. These receptors all stem from a boy aged 5-17 years in good health. Both conserved end residues are part of each CDR3. The D gene is left open where the match is weak. Size is omitted from some rows. Given values are once, few, many or a class for expanded clones.

TRBV15	NA	TRBJ1-2	NA	TGTGCCACCAGCAGAGATCTATGGGGAAAGGATGGCTACACCTTC	CATSRDLWGKDGYTF
TRBV12-3/TRBV12-4	few	TRBJ1-5	TRBD1	TGTGCCAGTGGACAGGAGATTCAGCCCCAGCATTTT	CASGQEIQPQHF
TRBV20-1	NA	TRBJ2-5	TRBD2	TGCAGTGCTCCGAAATCGCTAGCGGGGGGATTCGTTGACACCCAGTACTTC	CSAPKSLAGGFVDTQYF
TRBV12-3/TRBV12-4	NA	TRBJ2-3	TRBD2	TGTGCCAGCAGCCCCGGGGGGACTAGTGTAACAGATACGCAGTATTTT	CASSPGGTSVTDTQYF
TRBV4-1	NA	TRBJ1-4	NA	TGCGCCAGCAGCCAAGATCTATGGCAGGATAGGAAACTGTTTTTT	CASSQDLWQDRKLFF
TRBV24-1	few	TRBJ2-7	NA	TGTGCCACCAGTGATTTCAGGCAGCAGTACTTC	CATSDFRQQYF
TRBV14	NA	TRBJ2-5	NA	TGTGCCAGCAGCCAAGTCGGTTTTCAAGAGACCCAGTACTTC	CASSQVGFQETQYF
TRBV5-1	few	TRBJ2-1	TRBD2	TGCGCCAGCAGCTGGGACCCTAGGACTAGCGGGGGGTACAATGAGCAGTTCTTC	CASSWDPRTSGGYNEQFF
TRBV2	NA	TRBJ2-7	NA	TGTGCCATCGGGGCCCGGGGCTTCTCCGAGCAGTACTTC	CAIGARGFSEQYF
TRBV6-5	few	TRBJ1-2	NA	TGTGCCAGCAGCAGCGCAGGGTATGGCTACACCTTC	CASSSAGYGYTF
TRBV9	NA	TRBJ2-3	NA	TGTGCCAGCAGCGTAGAGGGGGTGAGCGGCACAGATACGCAGTATTTT	CASSVEGVSGTDTQYF
TRBV28	many	TRBJ1-4	NA	TGTGCCAGCAGTCCCCCGGGGGGAGAAAAACTGTTTTTT	CASSPPGGEKLFF
TRBV5-1	NA	TRBJ2-1	NA	TGCGCCAGCAGCTCCACCGCGGGTATCACCTACAATGAGCAGTTCTTC	CASSSTAGITYNEQFF
TRBV6-6	many	TRBJ2-1	TRBD1	TGTGCCAGCAGTACCGGGACAGGGGTCTACAATGAGCAGTTCTTC	CASSTGTGVYNEQFF
TRBV5-1	NA	TRBJ1-1	NA	TGCGCCAGCAGCTTGGCACCAGGGTGGGGCACTGAAGCTTTCTTT	CASSLAPGWGTEAFF
TRBV29-1	NA	TRBJ2-5	NA	TGCAGCGTTGATAGTCAAGCCCCGTTGGTGACCCAGTACTTC	CSVDSQAPLVTQYF
TRBV4-1	NA	TRBJ2-2	NA	TGCGCCAGCAGCCAAGAGAGGGGGAACACCGGGGAGCTGTTTTTT	CASSQERGNTGELFF
TRBV20-1	few	TRBJ1-2	TRBD1	TGCAGTGCTAGGTATAGCTTCCCCGTACGGACAGGGAACTATGGCTACACCTTC	CSARYSFPVRTGNYGYTF
TRBV7-9	few	TRBJ2-7	NA	TGTGCCAGCAGCTTGGACGGGGGGCATGCCTACGAGCAGCACTTC	CASSLDGGHAYEQHF
TRBV28	NA	TRBJ1-4	TRBD1	TGTGCCAGTTCGGACAGGGGACGTGTAACTAATGAAAAACTGTTTTTT	CASSDRGRVTNEKLFF
TRBV20-1	few	TRBJ2-5	NA	TGCAGTGCTAGAGTCGGGGTCCAAGAGACCCAGTACTTC	CSARVGVQETQYF
TRBV13	NA	TRBJ2-4	NA	TGTGCCAGCAGCTCCCCCGGGGAAGGGAATAGCATTCAGTACTTC	CASSSPGEGNSIQYF
TRBV29-1	NA	TRBJ2-3	NA	TGCAGCGTTGAAAAACAGCCCAATACGCAGTATTTT	CSVEKQPNTQYF
TRBV6-4	few	TRBJ1-2	TRBD1	TGTGCCAGCAGTGACCACCCGACAGGGGTTGATGGCTACACCTTC	CASSDHPTGVDGYTF
TRBV28	few	TRBJ2-4	NA	TGTGCCAGCAGTAAATTCCAGGGGTGGGCCAAAAACATTCAGTACTTC	CASSKFQGWAKNIQYF
TRBV27	few	TRBJ1-5	NA	TGTGCCAGCAGCACGAGAGGGAATCGGAATCAGCCCCAGCATTTT	CASSTRGNRNQPQHF
TRBV2	few	TRBJ1-5	NA	TGTGCCAGCAGTGAAGCCGCAGGGAAGGTACAGCCCCAGCATTTT	CASSEAAGKVQPQHF
TRBV12-3/TRBV12-4	NA	TRBJ1-6	TRBD1	TGTGCCAGCAGCGGACAGGGAATGCCCTATAATTCACCCCTCCACTTT	CASSGQGMPYNSPLHF
TRBV11-1	NA	TRBJ2-1	NA	TGTGCCAGCAGCTCAACGACAGGGTGGGAGGACAATGAGCAGTTCTTC	CASSSTTGWEDNEQFF
TRBV6-1	NA	TRBJ2-2	TRBD1	TGTGCCAGCAGTGGCAAACCTGGGACAGGGTTCACCGGGGAGCTGTTTTTT	CASSGKPGTGFTGELFF
TRBV10-1	NA	TRBJ2-5	NA	TGCGCCAGCAGTGATCGCCGGGGCGAGGAGACCCAGTACTTC	CASSDRRGEETQYF
TRBV12-3/TRBV12-4	NA	TRBJ1-5	NA	TGTGCCAGCAGGCCCGACAGTACCTATCAGCCCCAGCATTTT	CASRPDSTYQPQHF
TRBV14	NA	TRBJ2-5	NA	TGTGCCAGCAGCCAAGGGTTAACGCGGGTTGAGACCCAGTACTTC	CASSQGLTRVETQYF
TRBV28	few	TRBJ2-5	NA	TGTGCCAGCAGGTCCGGGACCCAAGAGACCCAGTACTTC	CASRSGTQETQYF
TRBV6-5	NA	TRBJ2-1	NA	TGTGCCAGCAGGGCGGACAGCGCCTCCTACAATGAGCAGTTCTTC	CASRADSASYNEQFF
TRBV13	NA	TRBJ1-5	NA	TGTGCCAGCAGCTTAGGTTGGGGGGTCAATCAGCCCCAGCATTTT	CASSLGWGVNQPQHF
TRBV4-1	NA	TRBJ2-1	NA	TGCGCCAGCAGCCAAGCAGGGATGGACTACAATGAGCAGTTCTTC	CASSQAGMDYNEQFF
TRBV25-1	few	TRBJ1-1	NA	TGTGCCAGCAGTGAAGGGGGTTATACTGAAGCTTTCTTT	CASSEGGYTEAFF
TRBV29-1	NA	TRBJ1-3	NA	TGCAGCGTTGAAGATGGCGGGAATGGAAACACCATATACTTT	CSVEDGGNGNTIYF
TRBV5-4	few	TRBJ2-5	NA	TGTGCCAGCAGCGTCCGGACAGAACTAGAGACCCAGTACTTC	CASSVRTELETQYF
TRBV7-8	NA	TRBJ2-1	TRBD2	TGTGCCAGCAGCTTAGCGCGGGGGAGCTCCTACAATGAGCAGTTCTTC	CASSLARGSSYNEQFF
TRBV4-2	NA	TRBJ1-5	NA	TGTGCCAGCAGCCAAGAGGGGATAGAGGAGCCCCAGCATTTT	CASSQEGIEEPQHF
TRBV12-3/TRBV12-4	NA	TRBJ1-2	NA	TGTGCCAGCAGTTTAGATGGGCCAGTCTATGGCTACACCTTC	CASSLDGPVYGYTF
TRBV5-1	NA	TRBJ1-4	NA	TGCGCCAGCAGCTTGCCGTCTGAAAGACTGTTTTTT	CASSLPSERLFF